The rows below give T cell receptor beta chains drawn from one sample of a study of T cell responses to AZD1222 COVID-19 vaccine. Clones were read by immunoSEQ multiplex PCR, and TCRdb kept only the in-frame ones, dropping some. The sample consists of about 110,000 clones, around 87% of them appearing once. The material sequenced was peripheral blood, taken 28 days after the second AZD1222 dose. The receptor source for this set is an adult who received the AZD1222 COVID-19 vaccine. The CDR3 runs from the conserved cysteine through the conserved F or W. D genes are given only for firm matches. Clone sizes are given selectively: once, few, many, or a class where the clone is expanded.

clone size | J gene | D gene | V gene | CDR3 DNA | CDR3 protein
- | TRBJ1-5 | TRBD1 | TRBV11-3 | TGTGCCAGCAGGCCTCCAAGGACAGGACTCCTCAATCAGCCCCAGCATTTT | CASRPPRTGLLNQPQHF
- | TRBJ1-1 | - | TRBV19 | TGTGCCAGTAGTTGGAGAAGGGAGGCTGAAGCTTTCTTT | CASSWRREAEAFF
- | TRBJ2-3 | TRBD2 | TRBV27 | TGTGCCAGCAGTTGGGACCGGGGTAGCGGGGGGAGCACAGATACGCAGTATTTT | CASSWDRGSGGSTDTQYF
few | TRBJ1-6 | - | TRBV5-1 | TGCGCCAGCAGCTCGGCGGACTATGGGAGCTCCTATAATTCACCCCTCCACTTT | CASSSADYGSSYNSPLHF
- | TRBJ1-3 | TRBD1 | TRBV4-3 | TGCGCCAGCGGGGGGACAGGAGGAAACACCATATATTTT | CASGGTGGNTIYF
- | TRBJ1-5 | - | TRBV7-3 | TGTGCCAGCAGCTTAATCCTAGGGGCGCGGGGCAATCAGCCCCAGCATTTT | CASSLILGARGNQPQHF
- | TRBJ2-2 | - | TRBV7-9 | TGTGCCAGCAGCCCCGGGACGGTGAACACCGGGGAGCTGTTTTTT | CASSPGTVNTGELFF
- | TRBJ1-2 | - | TRBV18 | TGTGCCAGCTCACCACCGGGAGGTAACTATGGCTACACCTTC | CASSPPGGNYGYTF
- | TRBJ2-1 | - | TRBV19 | TGTGCCAGTAGTATTTACCTAACCTACAATGAGCAGTTCTTC | CASSIYLTYNEQFF
- | TRBJ1-5 | - | TRBV30 | TGTGCCTGGGGCCGTAAATATAATCAGCCCCAGCATTTT | CAWGRKYNQPQHF
- | TRBJ2-3 | - | TRBV19 | TGTGCCAGTAGTATAGGTAGCGGCACAGATACGCAGTATTTT | CASSIGSGTDTQYF
- | TRBJ1-2 | - | TRBV4-2 | TGTGCCAGCAGCCAAGAAAGGGGCCCTAACTATGGCTACACCTTC | CASSQERGPNYGYTF
- | TRBJ1-4 | TRBD1 | TRBV29-1 | TGCAGCGTTGGAGACAGGGTGGGGAATGAAAAACTGTTTTTT | CSVGDRVGNEKLFF
- | TRBJ2-2 | - | TRBV3-1/TRBV3-2 | TGTGCCAGCAGCCAAGTTGGGGGGCGCGGCACCGGGGAGCTGTTTTTT | CASSQVGGRGTGELFF
once | TRBJ1-4 | TRBD1 | TRBV7-2 | TGTGCCAGCAGCTTACAGGGACAGGGGAGAGGAAAACTGTTTTTT | CASSLQGQGRGKLFF
- | TRBJ1-5 | - | TRBV7-2 | TGTGCCAGCAGCTTAGGGGACTTGCGGGGTCAGCCCCAGCATTTT | CASSLGDLRGQPQHF
- | TRBJ1-2 | TRBD1 | TRBV4-2 | TGTGCCAGCAGCCCCCCCGACAGGGAGGGGTATGGCTACACCTTC | CASSPPDREGYGYTF
- | TRBJ2-3 | TRBD2 | TRBV4-3 | TGCGCCAGCAGCCAAGGGACTAGCGGGAGTGGGGTCACAGATACGCAGTATTTT | CASSQGTSGSGVTDTQYF
- | TRBJ1-1 | - | TRBV6-4 | TGTGCCAGCAGTGAGAAGGGGATCACTGAAGCTTTCTTT | CASSEKGITEAFF
once | TRBJ2-3 | - | TRBV24-1 | TGTGCCACCAGAGGAGGGCCTAAAATGGCGCAGTATTTT | CATRGGPKMAQYF
- | TRBJ2-2 | - | TRBV6-5 | TGTGCCAGCACTCAAGGGGGGAGGGACGCCGGGGAGCTGTTTTTT | CASTQGGRDAGELFF
few | TRBJ2-7 | TRBD2 | TRBV30 | TGTGCCTGGAGCACCGGGACTAACTACGAGCAGTACTTC | CAWSTGTNYEQYF
- | TRBJ2-5 | - | TRBV7-9 | TGTGCCAGCAGCTCGGGGATAGAGACCCAGTACTTC | CASSSGIETQYF
- | TRBJ2-7 | TRBD1 | TRBV6-5 | TGTGCCAGCAGGGACAGGGGGAGGAAGACCTACGAGCAGTACTTC | CASRDRGRKTYEQYF
once | TRBJ1-1 | - | TRBV7-9 | TGTGCCAGCAGCTTAGCGGGGAGGGGTTCCACTGAAGCTTTCTTT | CASSLAGRGSTEAFF
few | TRBJ2-1 | - | TRBV7-9 | TGTGCCAGCAGCTTAGGGGTAAATGAGCAGTTCTTC | CASSLGVNEQFF